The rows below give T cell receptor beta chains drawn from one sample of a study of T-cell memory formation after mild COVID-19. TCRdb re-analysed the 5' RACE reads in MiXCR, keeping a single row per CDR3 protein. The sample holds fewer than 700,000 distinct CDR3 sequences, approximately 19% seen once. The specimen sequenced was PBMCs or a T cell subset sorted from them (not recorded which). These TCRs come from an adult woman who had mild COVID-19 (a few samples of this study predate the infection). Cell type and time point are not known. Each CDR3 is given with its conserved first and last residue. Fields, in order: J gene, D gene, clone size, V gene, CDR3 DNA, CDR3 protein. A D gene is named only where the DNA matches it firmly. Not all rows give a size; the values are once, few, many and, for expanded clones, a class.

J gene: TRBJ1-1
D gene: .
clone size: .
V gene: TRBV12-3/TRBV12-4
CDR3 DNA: TGTGCCAGCAGTTTGGAAGGGTCGAACACTGAAGCTTTCTTT
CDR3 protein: CASSLEGSNTEAFF

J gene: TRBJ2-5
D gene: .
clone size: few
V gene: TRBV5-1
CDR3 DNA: TGCGCCAGCAGCTTGGCCGAAACAGGGTACCAAGAGACCCAGTACTTC
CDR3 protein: CASSLAETGYQETQYF

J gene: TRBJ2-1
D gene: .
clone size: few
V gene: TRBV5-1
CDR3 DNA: TGCGCCAGCAGTCTGGAGGTGGTTTATGCCGGAGGGGAGCAGTTCTTC
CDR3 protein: CASSLEVVYAGGEQFF

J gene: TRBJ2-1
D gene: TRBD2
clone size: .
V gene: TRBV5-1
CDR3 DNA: TGCGCCAGCAGCTTGTCCCTCCTAGCGGGTCCCAATGAGCAGTTCTTC
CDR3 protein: CASSLSLLAGPNEQFF

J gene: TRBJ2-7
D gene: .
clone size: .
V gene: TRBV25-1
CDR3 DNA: TGTGCCAGCCGCCGGACGGGCTCCTACGAGCAGTACTTC
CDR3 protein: CASRRTGSYEQYF

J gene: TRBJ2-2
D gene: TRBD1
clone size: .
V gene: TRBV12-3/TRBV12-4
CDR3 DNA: TGTGCCAGCACAATCCACGGGCAGGGGGCGCCAGCCGGGGAGCTGTTTTTT
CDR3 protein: CASTIHGQGAPAGELFF

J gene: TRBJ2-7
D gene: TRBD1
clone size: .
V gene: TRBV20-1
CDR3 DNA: TGCAGTGCTACCCGGGACAGGGACTACGAGCAGTACTTC
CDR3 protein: CSATRDRDYEQYF

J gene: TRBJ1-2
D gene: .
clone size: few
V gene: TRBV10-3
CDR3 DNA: TGTGCCATCAGTGAGAACAGGGAGGGATATGGCTACACCTTC
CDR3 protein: CAISENREGYGYTF

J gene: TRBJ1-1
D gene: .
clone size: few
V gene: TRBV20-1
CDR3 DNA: TGCAGTGCTAGAGAAGGAGCAGGGGACACTGAAGCTTTCTTT
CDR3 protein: CSAREGAGDTEAFF

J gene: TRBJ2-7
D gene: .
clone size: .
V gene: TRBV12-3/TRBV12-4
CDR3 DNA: TGTGCCAGCACCACCACCCTCATTCTCCACGAGCAGTACTTC
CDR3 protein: CASTTTLILHEQYF

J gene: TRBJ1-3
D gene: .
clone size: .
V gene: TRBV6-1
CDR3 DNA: TGTGCCAGCGCCACGGGCCGTGGAAACACCATATATTTT
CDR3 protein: CASATGRGNTIYF

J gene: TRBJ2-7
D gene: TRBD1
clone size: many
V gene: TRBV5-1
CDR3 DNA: TGCGCCAGCAGCGGGACAGGGGACCACGAGCAGTACTTC
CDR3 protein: CASSGTGDHEQYF

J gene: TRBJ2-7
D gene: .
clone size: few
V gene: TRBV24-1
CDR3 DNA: TGTGCCGCCCGCCGTTGGTGGTCTGGCGACGAGCAGTACTTC
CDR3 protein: CAARRWWSGDEQYF

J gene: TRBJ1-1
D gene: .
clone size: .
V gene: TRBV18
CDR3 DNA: TGTGCCAGCTCACCACGGCAGAACACTGAAGCTTTCTTT
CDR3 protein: CASSPRQNTEAFF

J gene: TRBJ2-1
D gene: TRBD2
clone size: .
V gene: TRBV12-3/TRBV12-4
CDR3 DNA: TGTGCCAGCAGAGGAGGGGGACTAGCGGGGAATGAGCAGTTCTTC
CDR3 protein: CASRGGGLAGNEQFF

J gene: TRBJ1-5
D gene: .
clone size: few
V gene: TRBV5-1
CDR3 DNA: TGCGCCAGCAGCTTGGCTGGGTCGGGTCAGCCCCAGCATTTT
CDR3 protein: CASSLAGSGQPQHF

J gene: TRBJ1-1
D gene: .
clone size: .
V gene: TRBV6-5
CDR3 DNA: TGTGCCAGCAGTTACGGGGGGCCGGGTAGAGCTTTCTTT
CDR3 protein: CASSYGGPGRAFF

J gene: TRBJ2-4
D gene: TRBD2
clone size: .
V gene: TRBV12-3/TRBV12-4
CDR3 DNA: TGTGCCAGCAGTTCTTTAGCGGGGGCCCTTTCAAACATTCAGTACTTC
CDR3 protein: CASSSLAGALSNIQYF

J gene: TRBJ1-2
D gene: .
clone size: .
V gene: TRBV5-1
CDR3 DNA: TGCGCCAGCAGCTCCTCCGGCTCTCTTGGATATGGCTACACCTTC
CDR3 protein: CASSSSGSLGYGYTF

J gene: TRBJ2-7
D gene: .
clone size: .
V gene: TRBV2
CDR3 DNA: TGTGCCAGCAGTGAAGACCGTTTAGGAACCTACGAGCAGTACTTC
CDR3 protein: CASSEDRLGTYEQYF

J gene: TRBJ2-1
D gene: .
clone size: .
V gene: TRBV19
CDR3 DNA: TGTGCCAGTAGTATGGGGCAGGCCCACTACAATGAGCAGTTCTTC
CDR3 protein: CASSMGQAHYNEQFF

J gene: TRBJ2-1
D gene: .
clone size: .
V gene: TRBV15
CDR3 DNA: TGTGCCACCAGCCGTGGGGGCCTCTACAATGAGCAGTTCTTC
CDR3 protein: CATSRGGLYNEQFF

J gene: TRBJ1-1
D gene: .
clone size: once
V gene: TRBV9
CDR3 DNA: TGTGCCAGCAGCTCCCGGGGAGACCAGAACACTGAAGCTTTCTTT
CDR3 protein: CASSSRGDQNTEAFF

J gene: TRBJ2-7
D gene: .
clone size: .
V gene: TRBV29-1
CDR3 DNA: TGCAGCGTTGCCCGGGACAAGTACTCCTACGAGCAGTACTTC
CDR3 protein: CSVARDKYSYEQYF

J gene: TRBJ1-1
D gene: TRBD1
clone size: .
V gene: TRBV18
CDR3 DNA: TGTGCCAGCTCACCACGCGAGACAGGGCTGAACACTGAAGCTTTCTTT
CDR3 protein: CASSPRETGLNTEAFF

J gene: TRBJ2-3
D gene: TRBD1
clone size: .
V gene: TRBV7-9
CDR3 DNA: TGTGCCAGCAGCTGGAACCAGTTCGGCAGGGGGCTGTCGGATACGCAGTATTTT
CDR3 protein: CASSWNQFGRGLSDTQYF

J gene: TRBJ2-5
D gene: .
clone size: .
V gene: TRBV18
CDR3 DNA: TGTGCCAGCTCACCACGGCGACAAGAGACCCAGTACTTC
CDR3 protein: CASSPRRQETQYF

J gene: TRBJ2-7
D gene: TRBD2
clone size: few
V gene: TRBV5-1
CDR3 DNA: TGCGCCAGCAGCCCGGGGGGGGACTTACCCTACGAGCAGTACTTC
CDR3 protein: CASSPGGDLPYEQYF

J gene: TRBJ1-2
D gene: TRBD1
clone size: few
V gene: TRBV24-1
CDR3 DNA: TGTGCCACCAGTGATTCGAGCAGGGACAGGTTGATGGGCTACACCTTC
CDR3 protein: CATSDSSRDRLMGYTF

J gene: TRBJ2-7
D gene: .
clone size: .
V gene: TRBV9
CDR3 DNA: TGTGCCAGCAGCGTATATAAGACGGGGGAGCAGTACTTC
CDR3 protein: CASSVYKTGEQYF

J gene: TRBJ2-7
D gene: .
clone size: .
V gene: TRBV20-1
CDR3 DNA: TGCAGTGCTAGAGCCGTGGGTGAGGGATACGAGCAGTACTTC
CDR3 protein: CSARAVGEGYEQYF

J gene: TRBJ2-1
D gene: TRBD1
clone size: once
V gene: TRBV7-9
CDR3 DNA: TGTGCCAGCAGCTTATCCGGGACAGGGGGTTTCATTGAGCAGTTCTTC
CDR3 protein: CASSLSGTGGFIEQFF

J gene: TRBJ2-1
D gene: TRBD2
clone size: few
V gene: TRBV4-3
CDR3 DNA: TGCGCCAGCAGCCAAACAGGACTAGCGGGGGACTCCTACAATGAGCAGTTCTTC
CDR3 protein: CASSQTGLAGDSYNEQFF

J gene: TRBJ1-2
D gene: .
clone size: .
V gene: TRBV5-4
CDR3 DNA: TGTGCCAGCAGCTTGGCAGGGGCGGGATATGGCTACACCTTC
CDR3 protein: CASSLAGAGYGYTF

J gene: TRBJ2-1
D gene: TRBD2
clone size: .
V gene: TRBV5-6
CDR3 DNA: TGTGCCAGCAGCTTGGAGCGGGAAGGGTACAATGAGCAGTTCTTC
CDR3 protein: CASSLEREGYNEQFF

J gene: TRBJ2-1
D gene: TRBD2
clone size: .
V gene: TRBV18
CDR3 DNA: TGTGCCAGCTCACCACCGCTAGCGGGAATCAATGAGCAGTTCTTC
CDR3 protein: CASSPPLAGINEQFF

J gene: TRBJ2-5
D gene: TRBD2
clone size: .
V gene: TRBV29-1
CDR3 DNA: TGCAGCGTTCAGGGGACTAGCGGGGGGACTGAGACCCAGTACTTC
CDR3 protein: CSVQGTSGGTETQYF

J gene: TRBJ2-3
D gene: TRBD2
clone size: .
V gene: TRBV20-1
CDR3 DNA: TGCAGTGCCCCCCCCTCATGGCGGGAGGCCGCCCAAGATACGCAGTATTTT
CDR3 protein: CSAPPSWREAAQDTQYF

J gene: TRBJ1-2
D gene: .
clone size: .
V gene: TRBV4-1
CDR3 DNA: TGCGCCAGCAGCCAAGATAGGGGTACAGGGCGTCGGTCCGGCTACACCTTC
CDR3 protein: CASSQDRGTGRRSGYTF

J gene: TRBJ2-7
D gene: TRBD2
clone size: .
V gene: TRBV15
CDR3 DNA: TGTGCCACCAGTGCGGGAGGGCCACCCTACGAGCAGTACTTC
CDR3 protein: CATSAGGPPYEQYF

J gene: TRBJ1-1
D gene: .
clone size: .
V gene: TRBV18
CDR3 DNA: TGTGCCAGCACCTCCCAGGGTATAATCGGAGCTTTCTTT
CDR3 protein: CASTSQGIIGAFF

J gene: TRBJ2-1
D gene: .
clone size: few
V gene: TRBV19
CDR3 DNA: TGTGCCAGTAGCTACGGGGGCCACAACCGCGATGAGCAGTTCTTC
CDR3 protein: CASSYGGHNRDEQFF

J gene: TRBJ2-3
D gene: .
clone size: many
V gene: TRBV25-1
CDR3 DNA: TGTGCCAGCAGTGGCGAGGGGGGTCCCGACACAGATACGCAGTATTTT
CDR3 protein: CASSGEGGPDTDTQYF

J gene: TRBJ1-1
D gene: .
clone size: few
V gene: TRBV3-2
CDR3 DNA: TGTGCCAGCAGCCTTCGAATAGGACACCCGTTCGGGACTGAAGCTTTCTTT
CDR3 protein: CASSLRIGHPFGTEAFF

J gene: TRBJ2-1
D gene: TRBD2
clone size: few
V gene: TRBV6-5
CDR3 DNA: TGTGCCAGCAGCCTGGGACTAGCGGGAGGGCCGGCCAATGAGCAGTTCTTC
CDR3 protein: CASSLGLAGGPANEQFF

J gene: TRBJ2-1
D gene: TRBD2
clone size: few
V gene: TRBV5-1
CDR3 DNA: TGCGCCAGCAGCGCCCTAGCGGGAGTCGGAGGCAATGAGCAGTTCTTC
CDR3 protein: CASSALAGVGGNEQFF

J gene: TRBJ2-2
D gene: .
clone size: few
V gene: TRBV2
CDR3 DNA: TGTGCCAGCAGACAAGGACCCCCGGGGACCGGGGAGCTGTTTTTT
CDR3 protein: CASRQGPPGTGELFF

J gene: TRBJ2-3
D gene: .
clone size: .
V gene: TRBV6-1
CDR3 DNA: TGTGCCAGCAGTGAAGACAGGTTCACAGATACGCAGTATTTT
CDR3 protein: CASSEDRFTDTQYF

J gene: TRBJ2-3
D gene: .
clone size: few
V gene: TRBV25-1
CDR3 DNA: TGTGCCAGCAGTGTGGCGGAAACTAGCACAGATACGCAGTATTTT
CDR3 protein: CASSVAETSTDTQYF

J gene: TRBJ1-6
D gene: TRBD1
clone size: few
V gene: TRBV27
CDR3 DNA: TGTGCCAGCAGGAGAGGGGACAGGGATTCACCCCTCCACTTT
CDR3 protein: CASRRGDRDSPLHF

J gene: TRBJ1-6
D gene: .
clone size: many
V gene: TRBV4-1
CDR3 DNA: TGCGCCAGCAGCCAAGCGGAGCTCAATTCACCCCTCCACTTT
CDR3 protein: CASSQAELNSPLHF

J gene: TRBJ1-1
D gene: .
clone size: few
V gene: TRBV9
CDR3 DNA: TGTGCCAGCAGCGTTTTTTCGGCACCTGGGGACACTGAAGCTTTCTTT
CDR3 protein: CASSVFSAPGDTEAFF

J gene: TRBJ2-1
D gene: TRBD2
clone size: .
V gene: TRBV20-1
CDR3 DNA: TGCAGTGCTGTGACTAGCGGGAGACGCAATGAGCAGTTCTTC
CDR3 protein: CSAVTSGRRNEQFF

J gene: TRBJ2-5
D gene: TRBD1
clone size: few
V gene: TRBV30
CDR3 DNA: TGTGCCTGGAGCTCCGGACAGGGGCAAGAGACCCAGTACTTC
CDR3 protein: CAWSSGQGQETQYF